This T cell receptor beta chain was identified in a study of neurological immune-mediated disorders. Germline CDR1 is SGHRS and CDR2 is YFSETQ. The CDR3 spans 16 residues. Regarding this clonotype: The junction does not match germline at one end; this may be a read error.

TCRdb re-called the 5' RACE reads through MiXCR, storing one row per CDR3 protein. The table has approximately 60,000 distinct CDR3 sequences, under 4.5% seen once; the top ten hold approximately 3.3%. Sequencing used PBMCs. The sequence came from a woman in her 30s with multiple sclerosis. The chain links TRBV5-1 to TRBJ1-5; maybe TRBD1 (5 bases). CDR3 coding DNA: TGCGCCAGCAGCTCCAGACAGCCCTATGACAATCAGCCCCAGAATTTT. Residues: CASSSRQPYDNQPQNF.